The clone carrying this T cell receptor (beta chain) has just a few counts. Its antigen is currently unknown. The data were obtained in a study of T-cell memory formation after mild COVID-19. From germline, CDR1 is SGHTA and CDR2 FQGNSA. This CDR3 is built from 14 residues. Germline trimming cut 5 bases from V and 7 bases from J; bases unmatched to any gene: 10. Notes on the study in general: Specificity for SARS-CoV-2 was not confirmed among the second-wave clones peaking on day 37. Chiefly within CM and EM were the contracting CD4+ clones; CD8+ ones were within EMRA. Memory from before infection featured some responding clones, which suggests cross-reactive memory joined.

Employing constant-segment primers, 5'RACE generated TCR alpha and TCR beta cDNA libraries bearing sample barcodes and UMIs. TCRdb fed the 5' RACE reads into MiXCR, producing one record per CDR3 protein. The repertoire holds just over 350,000 distinct CDR3 sequences, with approximately 15% as singletons. The receptor's source is a man in his late teens or twenties who had mild COVID-19 (a few samples of this study predate the infection). Cell type and time point are not known. The chain carries TRBV7-2 and TRBJ2-5; 7 bases align to TRBD2. The sample comprised PBMCs or a T cell subset sorted from them (not recorded which). CDR3: CASSRLTPGGTQYF. The CDR3 DNA sequence: TGTGCCAGCAGCCGTCTAACCCCGGGAGGGACCCAGTACTTC. Looking up the rest from reference TRBV7-2 and TRBJ2-5 gives the full variable domain: GAGVSQSPSNKVTEKGKDVELRCDPISGHTALYWYRQSLGQGLEFLIYFQGNSAPDKSGLPSDRFSAERTGGSVSTLTIQRTQQEDSAVYLCASSRLTPGGTQYFGPGTRLLVL.